This TCR beta chain was recorded in a study of shared clonotypes between healthy human individuals. The assay ran at deep level. Measured with immunoSEQ multiplex PCR; TCRdb has only the in-frame clones, and not every one. The sample shows about 600,000 clones, around three quarters of them seen only once. V shed 5 bases, J shed 0 bases, and the junction held 1 base outside the gene matches. The CDR3 sequence is 13 residues long. CDR1 and CDR2 from the germline V gene are GTSNPN and SVGIG (reference sequence). The V call is TRBV30, the J call TRBJ1-5; 7 bases map to TRBD1. This receptor was obtained from a woman aged 40-49 years in good health. Some clones in this sample may be carry-over from other donors' samples. Sequencing was performed on PBMCs. In DNA form, the CDR3 reads TGTGCCTGGGGGACAGATAGCAATCAGCCCCAGCATTTT. Encoded protein: CAWGTDSNQPQHF.